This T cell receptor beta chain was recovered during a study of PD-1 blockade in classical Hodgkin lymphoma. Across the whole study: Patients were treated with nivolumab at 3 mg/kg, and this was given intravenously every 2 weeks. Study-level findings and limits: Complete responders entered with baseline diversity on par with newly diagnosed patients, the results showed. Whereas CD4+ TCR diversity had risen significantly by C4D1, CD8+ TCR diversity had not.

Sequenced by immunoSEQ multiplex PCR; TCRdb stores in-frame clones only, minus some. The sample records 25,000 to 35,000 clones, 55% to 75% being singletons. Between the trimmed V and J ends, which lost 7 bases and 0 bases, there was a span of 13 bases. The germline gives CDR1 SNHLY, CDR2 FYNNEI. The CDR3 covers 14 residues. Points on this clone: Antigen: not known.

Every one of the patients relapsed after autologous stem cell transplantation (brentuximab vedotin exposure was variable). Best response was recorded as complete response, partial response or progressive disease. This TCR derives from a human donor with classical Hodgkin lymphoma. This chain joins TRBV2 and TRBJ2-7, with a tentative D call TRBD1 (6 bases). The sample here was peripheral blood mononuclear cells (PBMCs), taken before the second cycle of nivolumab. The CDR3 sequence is CASKGDGVSYEQYF. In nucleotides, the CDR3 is TGTGCCAGCAAGGGGGACGGGGTCTCCTACGAGCAGTACTTC.